These 4 T cell receptor beta chains were all obtained from the same sample, sequenced in a study of T cell changes during pregnancy in multiple sclerosis. Generated by immunoSEQ multiplex PCR, the TCRdb table keeps only in-frame clones and is missing some. The table records about 57,000 clones, about 92% of them present only once. This material consisted of CD4+ T cells from peripheral blood mononuclear cells, taken in the second trimester of pregnancy. All receptors derive from a female donor with multiple sclerosis, enrolled in a pregnancy study.

This CDR3 is CASTSGVPYEQYF. The CDR3 region has the DNA TGTGCCAGCACTTCGGGGGTCCCCTACGAGCAGTACTTC. The chain recombines TRBV6-5 with TRBJ2-7; a possible D gene is TRBD2 (6 bases). CDR3 size: 13 residues. V was clipped by 7 bases and J by 2 bases, with 12 bases between them. CDR1 and CDR2 from the germline V gene are MNHEY and SVGAGI.

The chain employs TRBV9 and TRBJ2-1; 9 bases match TRBD2. Germline V gene data show CDR1 as SGDLS and CDR2 as YYNGEE. The CDR3 is 15 residues long. J lost 5 bases, V lost 4 bases, and 7 bases had no gene match. The CDR3 spells CASSLRTSADNEQFF. CDR3 in DNA: TGTGCCAGCAGCCTGCGGACTAGCGCTGACAATGAGCAGTTCTTC. The whole variable domain, filled in from reference TRBV9 and TRBJ2-1, reads DSGVTQTPKHLITATGQRVTLRCSPRSGDLSVYWYQQSLDQGLQFLIQYYNGEERAKGNILERFSAQQFPDLHSELNLSSLELGDSALYFCASSLRTSADNEQFFGPGTRLTVL.

V and J are TRBV7-9 and TRBJ2-1, with unresolved D. CDR1 is SEHNR, CDR2 FQNEAQ, per germline (reference sequence). The V end was cut by 2 bases, the J end by 2 bases, with 16 bases between. This CDR3 is built from 17 residues. The CDR3 nucleotides read TGTGCCAGCAGCTTACACGTCCGCGGTCTAACCTACAATGAGCAGTTCTTC. Protein product: CASSLHVRGLTYNEQFF. Together with reference TRBV7-9 and TRBJ2-1, the CDR3 gives the full variable domain: DTGVSQNPRHKITKRGQNVTFRCDPISEHNRLYWYRQTLGQGPEFLTYFQNEAQLEKSRLLSDRFSAERPKGSFSTLEIQRTEQGDSAMYLCASSLHVRGLTYNEQFFGPGTRLTVL.

This sequence joins TRBV4-2 and TRBJ2-7; D unresolved. Per germline, CDR1 LGHNA and CDR2 YNFKEQ. Trimming stripped 0 bases from V and 10 bases from J, with 19 bases between. The CDR3 sequence is 15 residues long. The CDR3 DNA reads TGTGCCAGCAGCCAAGATTTAGGCGGTCACAATCCACAGTACTTC. Protein sequence: CASSQDLGGHNPQYF.